This T cell receptor beta chain was profiled in a study of shared clonotypes between healthy human individuals. The assay ran at deep level. Assay: immunoSEQ multiplex PCR; the TCRdb copy retains only in-frame clones and omits some. The sample records fewer than 1.6 million clones, approximately 98.5% being singletons. CDR3 size: 15 residues. The V gene's germline CDR1 is LNHNV and CDR2 YYDKDF (reference sequence). Trimming cost V 0 bases and J 3 bases, with 11 bases left between them. The receptor was isolated from a man younger than 45 in good health. This chain uses TRBV15 with TRBJ2-5, with D maybe TRBD1 (6 bases). The sequencing sample was made of naive CD4+ T cells sorted from blood. Subset described: CD45RA+ positively selected. Here the CDR3 reads CATSRDVTGEETQYF. The DNA of the CDR3 is TGTGCCACCAGCAGAGATGTGACAGGTGAAGAGACCCAGTACTTC.